This paragraph covers one T cell receptor beta chain sequence. What it binds is not known. The source of the sample is a study of cytomegalovirus exposure and HLA in healthy donors. 13 Jbeta primers and 60 Vbeta primers were used for the PCR. Only in-frame clones appear in the TCRdb table, and some are missing; sequencing was by immunoSEQ multiplex PCR. The table lists more than 110,000 clones, roughly 79% of them singletons, with 2.8% in the top ten. The CDR3 covers 16 residues. Trimming took off 6 bases at V and 7 bases at J, with 22 bases between the two ends. CDR1 and CDR2 (germline): KGHSH, LQKENI. The study, taken as a whole, reports: A few of the chains that were CMV-associated were confirmed in vitro to be specific for CMV antigens. In a later analysis, several top co-occurrence clusters appeared linked to parvovirus B19, influenza, CMV and Epstein-Barr virus. Among TCR beta chains of equal frequency, HLA-associated ones were more clonally expanded in a later analysis. In a later analysis, across HLA loci, associated TCR counts were highest for DRB1, lowest for HLA-C.

This receptor was taken from a male donor in good health and CMV-seronegative. The genes are TRBV18 and TRBJ2-1, with D possibly TRBD1 on 6 matching bases. Sequenced material: PBMCs. The CDR3 region has the DNA TGTGCCAGCTCCAGTCCGCTAACAGGGTTAGTAAATGAGCAGTTCTTC. Amino acids: CASSSPLTGLVNEQFF.